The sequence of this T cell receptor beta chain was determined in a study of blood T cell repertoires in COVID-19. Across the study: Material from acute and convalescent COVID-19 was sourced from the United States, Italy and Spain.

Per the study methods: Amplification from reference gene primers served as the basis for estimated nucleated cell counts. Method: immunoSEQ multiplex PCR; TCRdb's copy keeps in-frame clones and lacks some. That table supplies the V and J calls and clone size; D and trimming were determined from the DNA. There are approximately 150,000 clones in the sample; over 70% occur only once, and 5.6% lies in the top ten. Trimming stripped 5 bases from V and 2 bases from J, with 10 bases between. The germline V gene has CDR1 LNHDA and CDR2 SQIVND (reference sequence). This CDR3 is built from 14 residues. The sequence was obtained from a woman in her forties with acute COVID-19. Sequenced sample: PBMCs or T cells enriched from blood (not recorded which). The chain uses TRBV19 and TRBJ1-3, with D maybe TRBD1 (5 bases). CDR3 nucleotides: TGTGCCAGTAGTGATGCAGGGACTGGAAACACCATATATTTT. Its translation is CASSDAGTGNTIYF.